This TCR beta chain was identified during a study of blood T cell repertoires in COVID-19. The overall study: Sources were T cells, B-cell-depleted T cells, or PBMCs; the material itself was cDNA or gDNA.

Produced via immunoSEQ multiplex PCR; TCRdb's table is partial and in-frame only. Counted here are approximately 100,000 clones, 70% to 85% occurring once; the ten biggest clones make up about 14%. After removal of 7 bases from V and 3 bases from J, the junction contained 9 bases not matched to a gene. This CDR3 is built from 15 residues. Germline V lookup: CDR1 SGHRS, CDR2 YFSETQ. The clonotype comes from a woman in her sixties with acute or convalescent COVID-19. The specimen was peripheral blood. The chain recombines TRBV5-1 with TRBJ2-2; 7 nucleotides line up with TRBD1. The CDR3 nucleotides read TGCGCCAGCGGACAGACAGGGTCGGACACCGGGGAGCTGTTTTTT. The encoded protein is CASGQTGSDTGELFF.